These 17 T cell receptor beta chains came from one sample sequenced in a study of T cells in Graves' hyperthyroidism and ophthalmopathy. TCR beta CDR3 regions were amplified from RNA. Carried out on the TCR CDR3, a first-round RT-PCR used the HTBI primer set. One entry per CDR3 protein results from TCRdb running MiXCR on the multiplex PCR reads. The sample holds around 600,000 distinct CDR3 sequences, around 15% seen once. The specimen was blood. The origin of the receptors is a woman in her thirties or forties with Graves' ophthalmopathy.

In its sample, this clonotype was seen a few times. The chain is built from TRBV6-2 or TRBV6-3 and TRBJ2-1; D remains unclear. The germline CDR1 and CDR2 sequences are MNHEY and SVGEGT. V lost 2 bases, J lost 1 base, and 9 bases lay in between. CDR3 length: 15 amino acids. The DNA for the CDR3 is TGTGCCAGCAGTTACGTTGCTAGGTCCTACAATGAGCAGTTCTTC. Protein product: CASSYVARSYNEQFF.

The table lists this clonotype with many counts. This chain joins TRBV7-9 and TRBJ2-3, with 10 nucleotides matching TRBD1. V shed 5 bases and J 5 bases; nucleotides not matched to a gene: 7. The CDR3 is 15 amino acids. The germline gives CDR1 SEHNR, CDR2 FQNEAQ (reference sequence). The CDR3 nucleotides are TGTGCCAGCAGCCCTAGACAGGGGGCAGGAGATACGCAGTATTTT. Residues: CASSPRQGAGDTQYF. The full variable domain, with the rest looked up from reference TRBV7-9 and TRBJ2-3, is DTGVSQNPRHKITKRGQNVTFRCDPISEHNRLYWYRQTLGQGPEFLTYFQNEAQLEKSRLLSDRFSAERPKGSFSTLEIQRTEQGDSAMYLCASSPRQGAGDTQYFGPGTRLTVL.

The V gene is TRBV4-1, the J gene TRBJ2-3; TRBD2 matches 12 bases. Germline V lookup: CDR1 MGHRA, CDR2 YSYEKL. The CDR3 extends over 16 amino acids. The ends lost 4 bases at V and 3 bases at J; junction bases unmatched: 5. The CDR3 sequence: CASSPTSGRLTDTQYF. CDR3 sequence (DNA): TGCGCCAGCAGCCCGACTAGCGGGAGATTAACAGATACGCAGTATTTT.

This clonotype came up a few times. The chain couples TRBV6-5 to TRBJ1-6, with D unresolved. Germline V gene lookup returns CDR1 MNHEY and CDR2 SVGAGI. The CDR3 extends over 17 amino acids. V lost 2 bases, J lost 10 bases, and 21 bases lay in between. The CDR3 nucleotides read TGTGCCAGCAGTTACCAGAATGACCGAAGGTCTCGATCACCCCTCCACTTT. Translated, it gives CASSYQNDRRSRSPLHF.

This sequence joins TRBV20-1 and TRBJ1-2; a possible D gene is TRBD1 (5 bases). Trimming removed 3 bases from V and 2 bases from J, with 10 bases in between. Germline V gives CDR1 DFQATT, CDR2 SNEGSKA (reference sequence). The CDR3 runs 13 residues. CDR3 loop: CSASPGKNYGYTF. CDR3 in DNA: TGCAGTGCTAGCCCAGGGAAGAACTATGGCTACACCTTC.

This clonotype was counted ten times or more. The rearrangement joins TRBV6-6 to TRBJ1-1; D is ambiguous. The germline V and J ends were trimmed by 0 bases and 1 base, with 9 bases remaining between them. The CDR3 contains 15 residues. Germline assignment: CDR1 MNHNY and CDR2 SVGAGI (reference sequence). The chain's CDR3 is CASSYSLWRNTEAFF. The CDR3 coding sequence is TGTGCCAGCAGTTACTCGTTGTGGCGGAACACTGAAGCTTTCTTT.

There are many counts of this clonotype. The chain combines TRBV27 with TRBJ1-2; D gene uncertain. CDR1 is MNHEY and CDR2 is SMNVEV in the germline V gene (reference sequence). V dropped 5 bases and J dropped 4 bases, with 14 bases sitting between them. The CDR3 is 14 amino acids. CDR3: CASSPRSVVYGYTF. The CDR3 DNA reads TGTGCCAGCAGTCCAAGGTCCGTTGTCTATGGCTACACCTTC.

This clonotype was seen many times. This chain joins TRBV6-1 and TRBJ1-5, with D possibly being TRBD1 (5 bases). The CDR3 runs 17 residues. Trimming removed 5 bases at V and 0 bases at J, with 17 bases between. Germline V gene data show CDR1 as MNHNS and CDR2 as SASEGT. The CDR3 loop is CASSWGLTPYSNQPQHF. CDR3 nucleotides: TGTGCCAGCAGTTGGGGACTGACCCCTTATAGCAATCAGCCCCAGCATTTT.

This chain links TRBV20-1 with TRBJ2-6; 9 nucleotides agree with TRBD1. The V segment lost 4 bases and the J segment 2 bases; nucleotides outside the gene matches: 6. This CDR3 has 16 residues. In germline, CDR1 is DFQATT, CDR2 SNEGSKA (reference sequence). The CDR3, as DNA: TGCAGTGCTAAGGAACAGGGGGCCACTGGGGCCAACGTCCTGACTTTC. It translates to CSAKEQGATGANVLTF.

This clonotype was found many times. The chain has TRBV27 and TRBJ2-3; 10 nucleotides match TRBD2. Per the germline V gene, CDR1 is MNHEY and CDR2 is SMNVEV (reference sequence). CDR3 length: 16 amino acids. Germline trimming cut 2 bases from V and 4 bases from J; bases unmatched to any gene: 6. The CDR3, as DNA: TGTGCCAGCAGTTTAATGGCTAGCGGGAGCGCAGATACGCAGTATTTT. Its protein product is CASSLMASGSADTQYF.

The gene calls are TRBV2 and TRBJ2-3; 11 bases match TRBD1. This CDR3 has 16 residues. Germline values: CDR1 SNHLY, CDR2 FYNNEI. J gave up 5 bases and V 5 bases, and 9 bases lay outside the gene matches. The CDR3 sequence: CASSYNGQGAGDTQYF. CDR3 sequence (DNA): TGTGCCAGCAGTTACAACGGACAGGGGGCTGGAGATACGCAGTATTTT.

This clonotype was seen many times. This chain connects TRBV2 to TRBJ2-3; 9 bases align to TRBD1. Germline CDR1 reads SNHLY; CDR2 reads FYNNEI. The CDR3 length is 15 residues. V dropped 4 bases and J dropped 3; count of bases not matched to a gene: 5. The CDR3 reads CASSGLGQGTDTQYF. The CDR3 bases are TGTGCCAGCAGTGGCCTCGGACAGGGGACAGATACGCAGTATTTT.

This clonotype showed up many times. The V call is TRBV20-1, the J call TRBJ1-5, with 11 bases that match TRBD1. The CDR3 consists of 15 residues. Losses at the gene ends were 6 bases for V and 6 bases for J; bases not matched to a gene: 10. Looked up from germline, CDR1 is DFQATT and CDR2 is SNEGSKA (reference sequence). Written as DNA, the CDR3 is TGCAGTGCCGCACTTGGACAGGGGGCAGGTCAGCCCCAGCATTTT. Translating gives CSAALGQGAGQPQHF.

The gene calls are TRBV5-1 and TRBJ2-7; TRBD1 matches at 10 bases. This CDR3 region has 16 residues. Germline-derived CDR1 and CDR2 are SGHRS and YFSETQ. Trimming at V came to 3 bases and at J to 3 bases, leaving 9 bases not matched to a gene. CDR3 region: CASSWAPGDRGYEQYF. The CDR3 bases are TGCGCCAGCAGCTGGGCCCCAGGGGACAGGGGCTACGAGCAGTACTTC. Complete variable domain (other parts from reference TRBV5-1 and TRBJ2-7): KAGVTQTPRYLIKTRGQQVTLSCSPISGHRSVSWYQQTPGQGLQFLFEYFSETQRNKGNFPGRFSGRQFSNSRSEMNVSTLELGDSALYLCASSWAPGDRGYEQYFGPGTRLTVT.

This clonotype was found a few times. This chain uses TRBV20-1 with TRBJ2-1; 8 bases map to TRBD1. The CDR3 covers 14 residues. Germline CDR1 DFQATT, CDR2 SNEGSKA (reference sequence). V shed 4 bases, J shed 1 base, and the junction held 3 bases outside the gene matches. Here the CDR3 DNA reads TGCAGTGCTAATGACAGGGGTTCCTACAATGAGCAGTTCTTC. Protein sequence: CSANDRGSYNEQFF.

This clonotype was recorded many times. This chain uses TRBV6-1 with TRBJ1-5; possible D gene TRBD1, 5 bases. This CDR3 region has 15 residues. Germline V gives CDR1 MNHNS, CDR2 SASEGT. V lost 1 base and J lost 4, with 11 bases in between. The CDR3 loop reads CASSEGGFGNQPQHF. CDR3 DNA: TGTGCCAGCAGTGAAGGGGGGTTTGGGAATCAGCCCCAGCATTTT.

This clonotype showed up many times. The chain couples TRBV28 to TRBJ2-7, with 7 bases lining up with TRBD1. There are 14 residues in the CDR3. V lost 2 bases and J lost 2; bases outside the gene matches: 3. Germline V gives CDR1 MDHEN, CDR2 SYDVKM. The CDR3 reads CASSLGTAPYEQYF. CDR3 coding DNA: TGTGCCAGCAGTTTAGGGACAGCACCCTACGAGCAGTACTTC. Supplemented by reference TRBV28 and TRBJ2-7, the full variable domain reads DVKVTQSSRYLVKRTGEKVFLECVQDMDHENMFWYRQDPGLGLRLIYFSYDVKMKEKGDIPEGYSVSREKKERFSLILESASTNQTSMYLCASSLGTAPYEQYFGPGTRLTVT.